This TCR beta chain was recorded in a study of T cell responses to AZD1222 COVID-19 vaccine. Here immunoSEQ multiplex PCR was the method, and the copy in TCRdb shows in-frame clones only, minus some. The sample records under 150,000 clones, almost 90% being singletons. This material consisted of peripheral blood, taken 28 days after the second AZD1222 dose. The receptor comes from an adult who received the AZD1222 COVID-19 vaccine.

The CDR3 nucleotides read TGTGCCAGTGGGGACGCCTACAATGAGCAGTTCTTC. Amino acids: CASGDAYNEQFF. The chain uses TRBV19 and TRBJ2-1; D possibly matches TRBD1 or TRBD2 (5 bases each). CDR1 and CDR2 (germline): LNHDA, SQIVND (reference sequence). This CDR3 has 12 residues. Trimming removed 8 bases from V and 2 bases from J, with 7 bases in between.